This T cell receptor beta chain was documented in a study of blood T cell repertoires in COVID-19. The germline gives CDR1 SNHLY, CDR2 FYNNEI. The J segment lost 0 bases and the V segment lost 8 bases, leaving 5 bases of the junction unmatched. The CDR3 covers 14 residues. Repertoires were generated with immunoSEQ multiplex PCR, while TCRdb's copy carries only in-frame clones and drops some. This table holds 60,000 to 65,000 clones, more than 65% found once. The receptor's source is an elderly woman with active or convalescent COVID-19. Sequenced input: peripheral blood. The V gene is TRBV2, the J gene TRBJ1-1; 8 bases fit TRBD1. The CDR3 region has the DNA TGTGCCAGCGTATCGGGACAGGTGAACACTGAAGCTTTCTTT. Its translation is CASVSGQVNTEAFF.